This record covers a single T cell receptor (beta chain). The sample comes from a study of ipilimumab plus nivolumab after autologous stem cell transplantation. Turning to the study itself: Median doses per patient: roughly five ipilimumab, about 8 nivolumab. Myeloma patients were high-risk transplant-naive or relapsed within 3 years of first autologous transplant.

Clones were sequenced by immunoSEQ multiplex PCR, and TCRdb holds only the in-frame ones, with some missing. The profile covers 35,000 to 50,000 clones, with 88% appearing a single time and approximately 0.88% taken by the ten largest. Looked up from germline, CDR1 is SQVTM and CDR2 is ANQGSEA. CDR3 length: 15 residues. J was trimmed by 6 bases and V by 5 bases; bases with no gene match: 14. The material was PBMCs, obtained in a trial of ipilimumab plus nivolumab as post-transplant consolidation. This receptor was identified in a male donor with multiple myeloma. The chain is built from TRBV29-1 and TRBJ1-1; 8 positions match TRBD1. The CDR3 sequence: CSVLPQGARRAEAFF. The CDR3 coding sequence is TGCAGCGTTCTCCCGCAGGGGGCACGAAGGGCTGAAGCTTTCTTT.